The 5 T cell receptor beta chains in this list originate from one sample, sequenced in a study of identical twins. One entry per CDR3 protein results from TCRdb running MiXCR on the 5' RACE reads. The sample has approximately 550,000 distinct CDR3 sequences; 20% to 25% are singletons. These sequences were also reported in another study, on yellow fever vaccine responses in identical twins.

Sequencing was carried out using CD4+ T cells sorted from blood. Receptors originate from a woman under 30 in good health.

This clonotype has only a few counts. DNA for the CDR3: TGTGCCAGCAGTGACGCCGGCAGCAGCTCCTACAATGAGCAGTTCTTC. Amino acid sequence: CASSDAGSSSYNEQFF. V usage is TRBV6-4 and J usage is TRBJ2-1; D gene uncertain. CDR3 length: 16 residues. Germline CDR1 is MRHNA and CDR2 is SNTAGT. Trimming removed 2 bases from V and 0 bases from J, with 11 bases in between.

The chain carries TRBV6-1 and TRBJ2-6; D unresolved. Trimming cost V 6 bases and J 1 base, with 10 bases left between them. This CDR3 is built from 15 residues. In germline, CDR1 is MNHNS, CDR2 SASEGT. For the CDR3, the DNA is TGTGCCAGCAGAGTAGGGCAGTCTGGGGCCAACGTCCTGACTTTC. Its translation is CASRVGQSGANVLTF.

This clonotype has more than one count but fewer than ten. The rearrangement uses TRBV6-2 or TRBV6-3 and TRBJ2-1; TRBD2 matches at 9 bases. J was trimmed by 6 bases and V by 5 bases; bases with no gene match: 14. CDR1 is MNHEY, CDR2 SVGEGT, per germline. The CDR3 length is 17 residues. CDR3 sequence reads: CASSPGKGLALGNEQFF. The CDR3 coding sequence is TGTGCCAGCAGTCCCGGTAAGGGACTAGCTTTAGGCAATGAGCAGTTCTTC.

The gene calls are TRBV12-3 or TRBV12-4 and TRBJ2-7; 9 bases align to TRBD1. This CDR3 contains 17 residues. The J segment lost 3 bases and the V segment lost 3 bases, leaving 12 bases of the junction unmatched. The CDR3 loop reads CASSFRGTGRIGYEQYF. CDR3 in DNA: TGTGCCAGCAGTTTCCGCGGGACAGGGCGAATCGGCTACGAGCAGTACTTC.

The J gene is TRBJ1-4, the V gene TRBV25-1; D is perhaps TRBD1 (6 bases). This CDR3 region has 16 residues. Germline V gives CDR1 MGHDK, CDR2 SYGVNS. Trimming cost V 8 bases and J 3 bases, with 19 bases left between them. The CDR3 DNA reads as TGTGCCAGCGCTTTCCCGGGGGCGACAGCTAATGAAAAACTGTTTTTT. Translation gives CASAFPGATANEKLFF.